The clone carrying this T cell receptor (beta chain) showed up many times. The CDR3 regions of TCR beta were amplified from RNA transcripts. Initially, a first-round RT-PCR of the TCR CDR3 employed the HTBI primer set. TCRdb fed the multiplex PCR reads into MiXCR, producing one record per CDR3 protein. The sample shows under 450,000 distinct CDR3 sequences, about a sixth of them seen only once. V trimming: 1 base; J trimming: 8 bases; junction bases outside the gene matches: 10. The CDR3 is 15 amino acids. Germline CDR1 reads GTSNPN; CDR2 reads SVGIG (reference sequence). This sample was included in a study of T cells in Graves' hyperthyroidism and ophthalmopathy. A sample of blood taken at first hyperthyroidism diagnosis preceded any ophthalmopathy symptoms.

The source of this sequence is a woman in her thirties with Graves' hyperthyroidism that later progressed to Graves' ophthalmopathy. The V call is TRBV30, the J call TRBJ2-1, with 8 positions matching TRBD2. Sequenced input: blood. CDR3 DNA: TGTGCCTGGAGTGCCACTAGCGGAGAGGTGGATGAGCAGTTCTTC. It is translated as CAWSATSGEVDEQFF.